This T cell receptor (beta chain) stems from a study of identical twins listed by TCRdb under 2016. Context from the whole study: To test whether fetal clonotypes persist, the study used deep sequencing on TCR alpha and beta repertoires from monozygotic twins, unrelated adults of various ages, and cord blood. To rule out contamination, replicate twin experiments were performed at different times with different library preparation protocols.

To prepare the library, 5' RACE was applied. Sequencer: Illumina HiSeq 2000. Template switching introduced a universal primer binding site; the final cDNA contained a unique molecular identifier, enabling accurate counting of TCR cDNA molecules. First-strand cDNA for TCR alpha and beta chains was synthesized from specific primers in the conserved constant-segment region. To control for contamination, every cDNA library was double barcoded, receiving both a SMART-Mk sample barcode and Illumina barcodes. Two successive PCR steps introduced TruSeq adapter sequences along with Illumina sample barcodes. TCR alpha and beta cDNA libraries were sequenced on the Illumina HiSeq platform with custom primers. Regarding the original processing steps: MiGEC processed the raw reads to extract unique molecular identifiers, while MiXCR was used to determine the CDR3 positions. Recombination models were inferred per individual with the repgenHMM and IGoR tools using an EM algorithm. Shared clonotype analysis was performed with the tcR package in R, normalizing sharing by the product of cloneset sizes. To study raw recombination without the effects of thymic and clonal selection, out-of-frame nonproductive sequences were analyzed. TCRdb itself trimmed the public reads at Q25 with fastp, ran MiXCR and retained productive beta chains. Duplicate CDR3 protein sequences are folded into a single record with the most common DNA and genes. TCRdb's processing, not the study's, gives the V and J calls here. The sample table contains around 530,000 distinct CDR3 sequences; only one count was recorded for approximately 16% of them. More than 0.4% of the sample rests with the top ten.

A distance of 11 bases separates the germline ends of V and J, which lose 2 bases and 2 bases respectively. As encoded in the germline V gene, CDR1 is MNHEY while CDR2 is SVGAGI. The CDR3 holds 15 amino acids from the cysteine to the phenylalanine. Only the CDR3 portion is preserved as DNA: 45 bases, with reading frame beginning at the first base. The research as a whole found: Because the same donors could not be followed over many years, the conclusions relied on cross-sectional statistical analysis. Fewer insertions were carried by abundant cord blood beta clonotypes, a similar but weaker trend appeared in young adult naive repertoires, and no such trend appeared in memory repertoires. A weaker excess of twin sharing was found in beta out-of-frame sequences because the signal-to-noise ratio was lowered by fewer shared sequences. Compared with coincidental sharing between unrelated individuals, out-of-frame TCR alpha sequences shared between twins had an excess of sequences with low generation probability. In monozygotic twins, recombination models systematically underestimated out-of-frame TCR alpha sharing, but the models matched the sharing seen between unrelated individuals. Invariant T cells such as MAIT and iNKT could partly confound zero-insertion analyses, although diverse VJ usage argued against such confounding for most clonotypes.

This clonotype was seen a handful of times. What antigen it recognizes has not been identified. Base qualities are missing; no much larger clone stands one base away. All donors were healthy Caucasians. Three pairs of female monozygotic twins, all aged about 18 to 30 years, were included in the twin cohort. Positive isolation kits from Invitrogen were used to isolate CD4+ and CD8+ T cell populations. This sample also belongs to another study, concerning yellow fever vaccine responses in identical twins. As the second study states: The T cell response to vaccination in identical twins was reported by the authors to appear partly convergent and partly personalized. The study precisely tracked vaccine-responding T cell clones in identical twins.

The TCR comes from a young woman in good health. The rearrangement joined TRBV6-5 to TRBJ2-3; TRBD2 could be the D gene, as 5 bases match. The sequenced material came from CD4+ T cells sorted from blood. The DNA reads TGTGCCAGCAGTTACGGGCGGGCTAACACAGATACGCAGTATTTT. Its amino acids are CASSYGRANTDTQYF.